Listed below are T cell receptor beta chains from one sample, sequenced in a study of shared T cell receptors in the human thymus. Generated by immunoSEQ multiplex PCR, the TCRdb table keeps only in-frame clones and is missing some. The sample yields hundreds of thousands of clones, over 75% seen once. A further study also used this sample, focusing on human thymus T cells.

The sequencing input was thymocytes. The receptor set was obtained from a boy under three years old with a congenital heart defect. CDR3s include the opening cysteine and the closing phenylalanine or tryptophan. A D gene is named only where the DNA matches it firmly. The size field is filled for only some rows; it gives once, few, many or a size class.

size,J,D,V,DNA,CDR3
.,TRBJ1-5,.,TRBV15,TGTGCCACCAGTCTCGGCAATCAGCCCCAGCATTTT,CATSLGNQPQHF
.,TRBJ2-7,.,TRBV4-2,TGTGCCAGCAGCCACCCCGCGCAGGACTCCTACGAGCAGTACTTC,CASSHPAQDSYEQYF
.,TRBJ1-2,TRBD1,TRBV20-1,TGCAGTGCTAGAAAAACAGGGGGACCTTTC,CSARKTGGPF
.,TRBJ1-4,.,TRBV2,TGTGCCAGCAGTGAAGGTTACGGGAATGAAAAACTGTTTTTT,CASSEGYGNEKLFF
.,TRBJ1-5,.,TRBV29-1,TGCAGCGTCCAGGGGACGAGCAATCAGCCCCAGCATTTT,CSVQGTSNQPQHF
.,TRBJ1-2,TRBD1,TRBV2,TGTGCCAGCAGTTGGGGGACAGGCGGAGGCTACACCTTC,CASSWGTGGGYTF
.,TRBJ2-7,TRBD1,TRBV7-2,TGTGCCAGCAGCTTGCATTCCGGGACAGGGCCATACGAGCAGTACTTC,CASSLHSGTGPYEQYF
.,TRBJ2-3,.,TRBV5-1,TGCGCCAGCAGCTTAACCGGGGGGCTAGCGATAAGCACAGATACGCAGTATTTT,CASSLTGGLAISTDTQYF
few,TRBJ1-3,TRBD1,TRBV4-1,TGCGCCAGCAGCCATCTGGACAGGGGAGCAAACACCATATATTTT,CASSHLDRGANTIYF
.,TRBJ2-5,TRBD2,TRBV5-1,TGCGCCAGCAGCCCGGGGGGGCTAGCGGGAGTTTCAGAGACCCAGTACTTC,CASSPGGLAGVSETQYF
.,TRBJ2-1,TRBD2,TRBV7-8,TGTGCCAGCAGCGGCCGGGGACTAGATAGTGACAATGAGCAGTTCTTC,CASSGRGLDSDNEQFF
.,TRBJ1-2,.,TRBV11-2,TGTGCCAGCAGCTTAGGACGACAAGAACCGCCCTATGGCTACACCTTC,CASSLGRQEPPYGYTF
.,TRBJ2-1,TRBD2,TRBV4-1,TGCGCCAGCAGCCAAGATGTCAGGACTAGTCCAAGTGAGCAGTTCTTC,CASSQDVRTSPSEQFF
.,TRBJ2-7,.,TRBV21-1,TGTGCCAGCAGCAAGTTACTAGCGGATTCCTACGAGCAGTACTTC,CASSKLLADSYEQYF
.,TRBJ1-6,.,TRBV7-2,TGTGCCAGCAGCTTATCTGTTCCCCCTCGTTATAATTCACCCCTCCACTTT,CASSLSVPPRYNSPLHF
.,TRBJ1-2,.,TRBV4-3,TGCGCCAGCAGCCAAGATCTGACAGACGGCTACACCTTC,CASSQDLTDGYTF
.,TRBJ2-2,TRBD1,TRBV28,TGTGCCAGCAGCTCCGGGACAGCTAACACCGGGGAGCTGTTTTTT,CASSSGTANTGELFF
.,TRBJ2-5,.,TRBV28,TGTGCCAGCACGGAGCGGGAGACCCAGTACTTC,CASTERETQYF
.,TRBJ2-7,TRBD1,TRBV28,TGTGCCAGCAGGATATACAGGGGAGAACATACCTACGAGCAGTACTTC,CASRIYRGEHTYEQYF
.,TRBJ1-2,TRBD1,TRBV5-1,TGCGCCAGCAGCATGGACAGGGACGGCTACACCTTC,CASSMDRDGYTF